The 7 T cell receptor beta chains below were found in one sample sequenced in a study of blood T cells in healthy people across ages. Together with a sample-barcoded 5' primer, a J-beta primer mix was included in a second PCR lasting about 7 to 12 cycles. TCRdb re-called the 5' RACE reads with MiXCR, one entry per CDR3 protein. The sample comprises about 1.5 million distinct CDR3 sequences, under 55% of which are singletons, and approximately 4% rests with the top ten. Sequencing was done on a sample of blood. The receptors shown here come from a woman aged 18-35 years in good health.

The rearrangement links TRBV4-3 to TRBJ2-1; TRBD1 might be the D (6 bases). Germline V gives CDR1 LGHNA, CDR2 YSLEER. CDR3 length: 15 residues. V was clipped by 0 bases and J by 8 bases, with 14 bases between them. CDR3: CASSQDPQGQDEQFF. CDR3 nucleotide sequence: TGCGCCAGCAGCCAAGATCCACAGGGTCAGGATGAGCAGTTCTTC.

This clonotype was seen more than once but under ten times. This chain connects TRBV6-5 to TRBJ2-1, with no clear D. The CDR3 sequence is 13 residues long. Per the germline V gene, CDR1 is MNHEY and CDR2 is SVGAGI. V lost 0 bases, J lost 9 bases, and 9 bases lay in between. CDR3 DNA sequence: TGTGCCAGCAGTTACTCGACCTTGGGTGAGCAGTTCTTC. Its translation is CASSYSTLGEQFF.

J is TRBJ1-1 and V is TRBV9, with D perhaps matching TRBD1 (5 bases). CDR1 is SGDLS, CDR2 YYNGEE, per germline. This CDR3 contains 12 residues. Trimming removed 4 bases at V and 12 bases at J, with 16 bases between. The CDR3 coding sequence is TGTGCCAGCAGCCCCCGGGGGGAGAGGACTTTCTTT. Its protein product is CASSPRGERTFF.

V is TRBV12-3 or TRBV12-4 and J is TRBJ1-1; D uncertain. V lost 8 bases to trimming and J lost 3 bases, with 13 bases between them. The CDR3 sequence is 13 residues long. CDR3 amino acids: CASASRHYTEAFF. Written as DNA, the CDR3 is TGTGCCAGCGCTAGTAGGCATTACACTGAAGCTTTCTTT.

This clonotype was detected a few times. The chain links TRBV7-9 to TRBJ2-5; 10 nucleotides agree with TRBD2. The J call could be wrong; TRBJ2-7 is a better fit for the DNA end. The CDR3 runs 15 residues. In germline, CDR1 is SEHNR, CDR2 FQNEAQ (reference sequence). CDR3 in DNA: TGTGCCAGCAGCCCCCTGGGGACTAGCGTTTCCGAGCAGTACTTC. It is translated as CASSPLGTSVSEQYF.

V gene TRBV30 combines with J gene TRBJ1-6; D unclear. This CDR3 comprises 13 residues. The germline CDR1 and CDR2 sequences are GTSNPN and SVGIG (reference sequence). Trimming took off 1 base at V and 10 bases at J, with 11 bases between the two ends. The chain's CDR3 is CAWSDSYHSPLHF. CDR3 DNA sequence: TGTGCCTGGAGTGACAGTTATCACTCACCCCTCCACTTT.

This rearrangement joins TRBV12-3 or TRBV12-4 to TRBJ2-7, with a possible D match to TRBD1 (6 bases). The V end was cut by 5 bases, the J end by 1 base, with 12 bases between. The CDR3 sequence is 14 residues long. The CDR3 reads CASSVPGQSYEQYF. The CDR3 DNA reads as TGTGCCAGCAGTGTCCCCGGACAGTCCTACGAGCAGTACTTC.